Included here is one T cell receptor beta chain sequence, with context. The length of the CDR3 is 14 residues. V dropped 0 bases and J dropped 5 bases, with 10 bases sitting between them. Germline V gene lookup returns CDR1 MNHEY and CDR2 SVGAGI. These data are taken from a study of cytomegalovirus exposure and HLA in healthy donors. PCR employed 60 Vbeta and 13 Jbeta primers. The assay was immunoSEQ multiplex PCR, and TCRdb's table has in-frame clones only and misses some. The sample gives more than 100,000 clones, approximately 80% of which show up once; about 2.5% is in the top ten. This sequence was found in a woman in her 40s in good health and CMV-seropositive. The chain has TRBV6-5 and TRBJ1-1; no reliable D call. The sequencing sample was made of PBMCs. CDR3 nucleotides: TGTGCCAGCAGTTACTCAAACGGTTGGACTGAAGCTTTCTTT. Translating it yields CASSYSNGWTEAFF.